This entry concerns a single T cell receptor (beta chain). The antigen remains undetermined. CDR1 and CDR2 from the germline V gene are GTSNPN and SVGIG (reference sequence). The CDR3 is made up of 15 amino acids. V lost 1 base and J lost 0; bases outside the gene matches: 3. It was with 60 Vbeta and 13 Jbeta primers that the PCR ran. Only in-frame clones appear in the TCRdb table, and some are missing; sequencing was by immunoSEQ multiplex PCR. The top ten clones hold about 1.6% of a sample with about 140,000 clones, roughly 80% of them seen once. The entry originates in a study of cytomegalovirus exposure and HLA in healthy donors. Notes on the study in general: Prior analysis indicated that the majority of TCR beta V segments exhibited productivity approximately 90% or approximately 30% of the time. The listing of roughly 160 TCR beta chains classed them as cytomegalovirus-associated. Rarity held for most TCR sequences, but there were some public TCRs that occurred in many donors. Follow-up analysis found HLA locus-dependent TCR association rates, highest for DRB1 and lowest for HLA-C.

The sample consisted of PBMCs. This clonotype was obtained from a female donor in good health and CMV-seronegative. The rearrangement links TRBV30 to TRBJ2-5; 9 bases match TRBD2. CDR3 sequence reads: CAWSASGTHQETQYF. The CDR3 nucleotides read TGTGCCTGGAGTGCTAGCGGGACTCACCAAGAGACCCAGTACTTC.